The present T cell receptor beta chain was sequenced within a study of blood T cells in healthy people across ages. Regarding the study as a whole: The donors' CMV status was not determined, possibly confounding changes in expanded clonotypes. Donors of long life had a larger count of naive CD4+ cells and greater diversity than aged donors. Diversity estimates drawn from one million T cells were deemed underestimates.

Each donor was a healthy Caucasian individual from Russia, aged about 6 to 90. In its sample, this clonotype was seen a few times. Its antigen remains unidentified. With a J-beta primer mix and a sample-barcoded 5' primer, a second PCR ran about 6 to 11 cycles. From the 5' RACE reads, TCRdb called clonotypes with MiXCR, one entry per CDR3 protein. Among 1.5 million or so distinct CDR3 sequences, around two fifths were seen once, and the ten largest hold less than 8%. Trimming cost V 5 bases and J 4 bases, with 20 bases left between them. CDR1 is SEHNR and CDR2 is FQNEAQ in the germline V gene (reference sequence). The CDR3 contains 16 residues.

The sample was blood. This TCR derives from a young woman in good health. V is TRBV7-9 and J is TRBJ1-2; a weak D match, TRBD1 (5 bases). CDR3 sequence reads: CASSATWLDTSYGYTF. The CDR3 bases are TGTGCCAGCAGCGCAACATGGTTGGACACCTCCTATGGCTACACCTTC.